The rows below give T cell receptor beta chains drawn from one sample of a study of radiotherapy plus CTLA-4 blockade in lung cancer. The method was immunoSEQ multiplex PCR; TCRdb's version includes in-frame clones alone and lacks a portion of them. The sample contains 75,000 to 100,000 clones, approximately 74% of which appear only once. The sample was peripheral blood, taken from a patient treated with radiotherapy plus ipilimumab. The receptors were sampled from a human donor with non-small cell lung cancer who had a partial response to radiotherapy plus ipilimumab. Some clones in this sample may be carry-over from other donors' samples. Both conserved end residues are part of each CDR3. A D gene is named only where the DNA matches it firmly. Clone size is shown for a subset of rows, as once, few, many or a class of expanded clone.

j_gene | v_gene | d_gene | abundance | CDR3aa | CDR3nt
TRBJ1-1 | TRBV6-1 | TRBD1 | - | CASSQGGAVFTEAFF | TGTGCCAGCAGCCAGGGGGGTGCTGTCTTCACTGAAGCTTTCTTT
TRBJ1-2 | TRBV28 | - | few | CASKRGRGKANYGYTF | TGTGCCAGTAAGCGGGGTCGGGGCAAAGCTAACTATGGCTACACCTTC
TRBJ2-1 | TRBV10-3 | TRBD2 | once | CAISERTSGINEQFF | TGTGCCATCAGTGAGAGGACTAGCGGGATTAATGAGCAGTTCTTC
TRBJ2-5 | TRBV11-3 | TRBD2 | - | CASTVLAGGPETQYF | TGTGCCAGCACCGTACTAGCGGGGGGGCCAGAGACCCAGTACTTC
TRBJ1-2 | TRBV6-5 | - | - | CASSYSRVLSNYGYTF | TGTGCCAGCAGTTACTCTCGGGTTCTTTCTAACTATGGCTACACCTTC
TRBJ1-1 | TRBV19 | - | few | CASRLMIGRGGTEAFF | TGTGCCAGTAGACTCATGATAGGGCGGGGAGGCACTGAAGCTTTCTTT
TRBJ2-7 | TRBV6-6 | - | - | CASRHATGYEQYF | TGTGCCAGCAGACACGCGACAGGCTACGAGCAGTACTTC
TRBJ2-1 | TRBV11-2 | - | - | CASSLERGTYNEQFF | TGTGCCAGCAGCTTAGAACGGGGGACCTACAATGAGCAGTTCTTC
TRBJ2-1 | TRBV7-9 | - | - | CASKFGNEQFF | TGTGCCAGCAAGTTCGGCAATGAGCAGTTCTTC
TRBJ1-5 | TRBV5-5 | - | - | CASSSGNQPQHF | TGTGCCAGCAGCTCAGGGAATCAGCCCCAGCATTTT
TRBJ1-3 | TRBV6-5 | TRBD1 | - | CASSYLGQGSGNTIYF | TGTGCCAGCAGTTATCTGGGACAGGGCTCCGGAAACACCATATATTTT
TRBJ2-7 | TRBV5-1 | TRBD2 | - | CASGGGTSSSYEQYF | TGCGCCAGCGGGGGGGGGACTAGCAGCTCCTACGAGCAGTACTTC
TRBJ1-6 | TRBV6-5 | - | - | CASSLLQGVNSPLHF | TGTGCCAGCAGTCTACTTCAGGGTGTCAATTCACCCCTCCACTTT
TRBJ1-5 | TRBV11-2 | - | - | CASSLGRDQPQHF | TGTGCCAGCAGTTTGGGGAGGGATCAGCCCCAGCATTTT
TRBJ2-5 | TRBV5-4 | TRBD1 | - | CASSTGQTQETQYF | TGTGCCAGCAGCACGGGACAGACACAAGAGACCCAGTACTTC
TRBJ1-5 | TRBV7-6 | - | - | CASRSPGQPQHF | TGTGCCAGCAGGAGCCCAGGGCAGCCCCAGCATTTT
TRBJ2-7 | TRBV2 | - | few | CASSERAAIEGHYEQYF | TGTGCCAGCAGTGAAAGGGCAGCGATAGAGGGCCACTACGAGCAGTACTTC
TRBJ2-2 | TRBV5-5 | TRBD1 | - | CASSGRTGERLSTGELFF | TGTGCCAGCAGCGGACGGACAGGGGAACGCTTGAGCACCGGGGAGCTGTTTTTT
TRBJ2-7 | TRBV9 | - | - | CASSVAPETGQYF | TGTGCCAGCAGCGTAGCGCCCGAAACTGGTCAGTACTTC
TRBJ2-2 | TRBV28 | - | - | CASSLSRDFYTGELFF | TGTGCCAGCAGTTTATCGCGGGACTTCTACACCGGGGAGCTGTTTTTT
TRBJ1-5 | TRBV10-2 | TRBD1 | - | CASRIGQDNQPQHF | TGCGCCAGCAGGATAGGACAGGACAATCAGCCCCAGCATTTT
TRBJ1-3 | TRBV4-3 | - | - | CASSQYYRGFGSISGNTIYF | TGCGCCAGCAGCCAATATTACCGGGGGTTCGGGTCAATCTCTGGAAACACCATATATTTT
TRBJ2-3 | TRBV2 | - | - | CASQQGLSTDTQYF | TGTGCCAGCCAGCAGGGGTTGAGCACAGATACGCAGTATTTT
TRBJ2-7 | TRBV5-4 | TRBD1 | once | CASSSDRGGYEQYF | TGTGCCAGCAGCTCAGACAGGGGCGGGTACGAGCAGTACTTC
TRBJ2-2 | TRBV5-5 | TRBD1 | - | CASSWTGANTGELFF | TGTGCCAGCAGCTGGACAGGAGCGAACACCGGGGAGCTGTTTTTT
TRBJ2-1 | TRBV9 | - | - | CASRGGDTGNEQFF | TGTGCCAGCAGGGGGGGGGACACAGGCAATGAGCAGTTCTTC
TRBJ1-2 | TRBV5-6 | TRBD1 | - | CASTRDSVYGYTF | TGTGCCAGCACCCGGGACAGCGTCTATGGCTACACCTTC
TRBJ1-5 | TRBV5-8 | - | - | CASSLGTDREPQHF | TGTGCCAGCAGCTTGGGAACAGACCGCGAGCCCCAGCATTTT
TRBJ2-5 | TRBV7-2 | - | - | CASSQRAAGWETQYF | TGTGCCAGCAGCCAAAGGGCTGCGGGGTGGGAGACCCAGTACTTC
TRBJ1-4 | TRBV7-3 | - | - | CASSLTLKRGLGEKLFF | TGTGCCAGCAGCTTAACGTTAAAAAGGGGCCTAGGTGAAAAACTGTTTTTT
TRBJ2-2 | TRBV18 | TRBD2 | - | CASSPLAANTGELFF | TGTGCCAGCTCACCTCTAGCGGCGAACACCGGGGAGCTGTTTTTT
TRBJ1-6 | TRBV5-6 | - | - | CASSSDTSYNSPLHF | TGTGCCAGCAGCTCGGACACCTCCTATAATTCACCCCTCCACTTT
TRBJ2-1 | TRBV5-6 | TRBD2 | - | CASSTPTARGVDNEQFF | TGTGCCAGTAGCACACCTACTGCGCGGGGGGTTGACAATGAGCAGTTCTTC
TRBJ1-6 | TRBV7-2 | TRBD1 | - | CASSLAAGTDSPLHF | TGTGCCAGCAGCTTAGCCGCAGGGACAGATTCACCCCTCCACTTT
TRBJ1-6 | TRBV5-1 | TRBD1 | - | CASSQDRVASPLHF | TGCGCCAGCAGCCAGGACAGGGTTGCTTCACCCCTCCACTTT
TRBJ2-7 | TRBV13 | - | - | CASSVTYEQYF | TGTGCCAGCAGCGTAACCTACGAGCAGTACTTC
TRBJ2-2 | TRBV9 | - | - | CASSPRGGGTGELFF | TGTGCCAGCAGCCCCCGGGGAGGGGGTACCGGGGAGCTGTTTTTT
TRBJ1-6 | TRBV5-6 | - | few | CASSSGKSPLHF | TGTGCCAGCAGTTCAGGAAAATCACCCCTCCACTTT
TRBJ2-7 | TRBV11-2 | - | - | CASSSQGSAGSEQYF | TGTGCCAGCAGCTCGCAGGGAAGCGCCGGCTCCGAGCAGTACTTC
TRBJ2-3 | TRBV5-4 | TRBD2 | - | CASSAKLAGGSTDTQYF | TGTGCCAGCAGCGCGAAACTAGCGGGGGGCAGCACAGATACGCAGTATTTT